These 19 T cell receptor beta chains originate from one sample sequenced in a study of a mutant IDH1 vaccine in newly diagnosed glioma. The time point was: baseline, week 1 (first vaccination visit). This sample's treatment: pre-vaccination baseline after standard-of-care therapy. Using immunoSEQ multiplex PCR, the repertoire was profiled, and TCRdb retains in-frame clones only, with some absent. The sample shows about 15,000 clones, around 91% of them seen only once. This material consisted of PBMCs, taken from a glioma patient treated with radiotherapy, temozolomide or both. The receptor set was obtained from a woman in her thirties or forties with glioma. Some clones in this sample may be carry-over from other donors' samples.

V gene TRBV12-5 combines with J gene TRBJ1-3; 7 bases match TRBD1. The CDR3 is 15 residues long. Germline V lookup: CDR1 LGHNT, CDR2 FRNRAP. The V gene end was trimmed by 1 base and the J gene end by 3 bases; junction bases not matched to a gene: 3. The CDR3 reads CASGLDGTVGNTIYF. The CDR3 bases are TGTGCTAGTGGTTTGGACGGGACAGTTGGAAACACCATATATTTT.

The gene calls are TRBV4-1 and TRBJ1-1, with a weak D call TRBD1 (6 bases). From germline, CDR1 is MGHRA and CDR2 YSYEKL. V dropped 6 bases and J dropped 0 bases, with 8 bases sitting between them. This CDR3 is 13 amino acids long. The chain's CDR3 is CASRRDMNTEAFF. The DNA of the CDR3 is TGCGCCAGCAGAAGGGACATGAACACTGAAGCTTTCTTT.

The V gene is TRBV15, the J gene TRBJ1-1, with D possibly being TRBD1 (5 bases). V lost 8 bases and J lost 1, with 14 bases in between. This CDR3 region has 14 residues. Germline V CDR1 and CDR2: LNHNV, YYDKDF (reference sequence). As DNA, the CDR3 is TGTGCCACCCGCCCCTGGGGGGAGAACACTGAAGCTTTCTTT. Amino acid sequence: CATRPWGENTEAFF.

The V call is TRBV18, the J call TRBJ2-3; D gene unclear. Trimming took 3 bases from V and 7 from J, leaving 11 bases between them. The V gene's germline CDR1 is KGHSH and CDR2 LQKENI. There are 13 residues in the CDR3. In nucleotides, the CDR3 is TGTGCCAGCTCACCTGAGTCTGTAAATACGCAGTATTTT. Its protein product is CASSPESVNTQYF.

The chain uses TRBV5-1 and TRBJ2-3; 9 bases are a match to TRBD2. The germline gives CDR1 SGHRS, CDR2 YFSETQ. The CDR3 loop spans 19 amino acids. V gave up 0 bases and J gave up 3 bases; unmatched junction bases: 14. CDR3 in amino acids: CASSLEGLAGNAVTDTQYF. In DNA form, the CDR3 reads TGCGCCAGCAGCTTGGAAGGGCTAGCGGGAAACGCAGTAACAGATACGCAGTATTTT.

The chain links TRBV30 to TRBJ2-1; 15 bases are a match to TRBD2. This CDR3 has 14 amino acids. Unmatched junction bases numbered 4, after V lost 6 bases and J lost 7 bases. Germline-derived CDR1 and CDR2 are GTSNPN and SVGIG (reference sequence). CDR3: CACAGTSGRNEQFF. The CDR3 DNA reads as TGTGCCTGCGCCGGGACTAGCGGGAGGAATGAGCAGTTCTTC.

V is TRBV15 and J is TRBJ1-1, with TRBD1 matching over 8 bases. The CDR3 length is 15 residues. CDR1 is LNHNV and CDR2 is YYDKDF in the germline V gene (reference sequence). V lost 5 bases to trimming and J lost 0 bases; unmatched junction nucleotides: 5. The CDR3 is CATSRTGTLNTEAFF. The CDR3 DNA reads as TGTGCCACCAGCCGGACAGGGACCTTGAACACTGAAGCTTTCTTT.

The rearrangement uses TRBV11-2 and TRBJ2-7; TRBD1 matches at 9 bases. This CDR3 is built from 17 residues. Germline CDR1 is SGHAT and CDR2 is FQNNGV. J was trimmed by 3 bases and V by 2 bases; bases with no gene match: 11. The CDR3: CASSLRGGTGLLYEQYF. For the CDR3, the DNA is TGTGCCAGCAGCTTAAGGGGGGGGACAGGGCTACTCTACGAGCAGTACTTC. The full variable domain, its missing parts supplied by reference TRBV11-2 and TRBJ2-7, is EAGVAQSPRYKIIEKRQSVAFWCNPISGHATLYWYQQILGQGPKLLIQFQNNGVVDDSQLPKDRFSAERLKGVDSTLKIQPAKLEDSAVYLCASSLRGGTGLLYEQYFGPGTRLTVT.

The CDR3 coding sequence is TGTGCCAGCAGCTTTGAGAGTAACACTGAAGCTTTCTTT. Translation gives CASSFESNTEAFF. The chain is built from TRBV7-9 and TRBJ1-1; D remains ambiguous. The CDR3 consists of 13 residues. Germline CDR1 and CDR2: SEHNR and FQNEAQ (reference sequence). Trimming removed 3 bases at V and 2 bases at J, with 7 bases between.

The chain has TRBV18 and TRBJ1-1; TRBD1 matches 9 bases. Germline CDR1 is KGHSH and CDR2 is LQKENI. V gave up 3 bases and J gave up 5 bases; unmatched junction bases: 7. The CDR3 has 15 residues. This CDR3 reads CASSPLQGAETEAFF. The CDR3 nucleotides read TGTGCCAGCTCACCCCTACAGGGGGCGGAAACTGAAGCTTTCTTT.

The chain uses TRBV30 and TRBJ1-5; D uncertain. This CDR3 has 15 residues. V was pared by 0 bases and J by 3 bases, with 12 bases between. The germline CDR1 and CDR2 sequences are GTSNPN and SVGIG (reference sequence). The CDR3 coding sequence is TGTGCCTGGAGTGTACAAGCGGGGAACAATCAGCCCCAGCATTTT. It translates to CAWSVQAGNNQPQHF.

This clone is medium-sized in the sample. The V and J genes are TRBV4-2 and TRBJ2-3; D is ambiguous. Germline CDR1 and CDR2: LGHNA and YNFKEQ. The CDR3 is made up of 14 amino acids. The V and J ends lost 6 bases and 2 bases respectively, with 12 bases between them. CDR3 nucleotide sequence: TGTGCCAGCAGTTTTAAGAGTGACACAGATACGCAGTATTTT. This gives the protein CASSFKSDTDTQYF.

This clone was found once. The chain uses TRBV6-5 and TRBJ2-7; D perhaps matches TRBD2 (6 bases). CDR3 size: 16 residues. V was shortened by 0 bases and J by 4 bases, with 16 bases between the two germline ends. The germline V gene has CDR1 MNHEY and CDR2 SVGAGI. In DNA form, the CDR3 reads TGTGCCAGCAGTTACTCGAGGCGGGGTGGTTATTACGAGCAGTACTTC. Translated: CASSYSRRGGYYEQYF.

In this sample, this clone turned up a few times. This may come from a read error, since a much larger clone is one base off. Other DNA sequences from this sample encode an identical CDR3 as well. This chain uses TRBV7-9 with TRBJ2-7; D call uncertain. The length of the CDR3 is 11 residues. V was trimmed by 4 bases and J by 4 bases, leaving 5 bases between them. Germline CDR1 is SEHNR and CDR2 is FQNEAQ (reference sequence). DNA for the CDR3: TGTGCCAGCAGCTCCCTATACGAGCAGTACTTC. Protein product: CASSSLYEQYF.

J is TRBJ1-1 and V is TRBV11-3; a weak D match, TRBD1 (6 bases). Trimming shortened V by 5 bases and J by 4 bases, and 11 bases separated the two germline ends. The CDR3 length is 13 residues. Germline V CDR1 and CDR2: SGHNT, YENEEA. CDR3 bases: TGTGCCAGCAGCCGAAGGGGGAGCACTGAAGCTTTCTTT. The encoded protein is CASSRRGSTEAFF.

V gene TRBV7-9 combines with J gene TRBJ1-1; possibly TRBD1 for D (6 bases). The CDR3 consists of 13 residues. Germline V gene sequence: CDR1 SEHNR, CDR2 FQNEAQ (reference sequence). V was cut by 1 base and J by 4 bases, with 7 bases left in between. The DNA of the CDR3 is TGTGCCAGCAGCTTAGGAGGGGGCACTGAAGCTTTCTTT. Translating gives CASSLGGGTEAFF. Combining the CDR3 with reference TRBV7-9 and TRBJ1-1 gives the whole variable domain DTGVSQNPRHKITKRGQNVTFRCDPISEHNRLYWYRQTLGQGPEFLTYFQNEAQLEKSRLLSDRFSAERPKGSFSTLEIQRTEQGDSAMYLCASSLGGGTEAFFGQGTRLTVV.

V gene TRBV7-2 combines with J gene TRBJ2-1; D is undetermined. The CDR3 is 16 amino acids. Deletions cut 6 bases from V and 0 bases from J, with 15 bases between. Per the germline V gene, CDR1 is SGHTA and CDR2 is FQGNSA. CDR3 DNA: TGTGCCAGCAGTCAGACCCCCAGCGCCTCCTACAATGAGCAGTTCTTC. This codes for CASSQTPSASYNEQFF.

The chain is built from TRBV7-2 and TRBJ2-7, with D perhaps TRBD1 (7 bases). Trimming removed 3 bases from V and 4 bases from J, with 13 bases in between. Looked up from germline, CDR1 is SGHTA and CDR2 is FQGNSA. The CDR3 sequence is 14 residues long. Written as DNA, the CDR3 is TGTGCCAGCAGCTTCGGAGGGGGCCGGTACGAGCAGTACTTC. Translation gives CASSFGGGRYEQYF.

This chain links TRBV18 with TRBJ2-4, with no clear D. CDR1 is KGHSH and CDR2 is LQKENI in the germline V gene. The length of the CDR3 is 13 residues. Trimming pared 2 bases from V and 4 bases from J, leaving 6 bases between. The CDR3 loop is CASSPGKKNIQYF. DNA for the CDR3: TGTGCCAGCTCACCAGGCAAGAAAAACATTCAGTACTTC.